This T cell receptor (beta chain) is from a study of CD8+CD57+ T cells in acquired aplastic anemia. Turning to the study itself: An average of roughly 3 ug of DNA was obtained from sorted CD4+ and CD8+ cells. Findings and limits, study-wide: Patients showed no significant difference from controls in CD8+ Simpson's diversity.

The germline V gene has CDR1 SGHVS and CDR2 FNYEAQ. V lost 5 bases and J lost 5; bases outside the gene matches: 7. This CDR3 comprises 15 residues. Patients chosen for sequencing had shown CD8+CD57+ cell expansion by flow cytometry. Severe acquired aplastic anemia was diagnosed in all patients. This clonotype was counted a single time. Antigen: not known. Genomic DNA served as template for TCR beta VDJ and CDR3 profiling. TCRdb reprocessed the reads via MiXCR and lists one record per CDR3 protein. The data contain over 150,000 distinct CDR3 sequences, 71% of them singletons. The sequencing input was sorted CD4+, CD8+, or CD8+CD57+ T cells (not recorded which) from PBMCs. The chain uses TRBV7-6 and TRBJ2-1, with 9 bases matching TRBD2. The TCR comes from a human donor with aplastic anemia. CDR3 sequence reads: CASSQASGANNEQFF. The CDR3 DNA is TGTGCCAGCAGCCAAGCTAGCGGGGCCAACAATGAGCAGTTCTTC.